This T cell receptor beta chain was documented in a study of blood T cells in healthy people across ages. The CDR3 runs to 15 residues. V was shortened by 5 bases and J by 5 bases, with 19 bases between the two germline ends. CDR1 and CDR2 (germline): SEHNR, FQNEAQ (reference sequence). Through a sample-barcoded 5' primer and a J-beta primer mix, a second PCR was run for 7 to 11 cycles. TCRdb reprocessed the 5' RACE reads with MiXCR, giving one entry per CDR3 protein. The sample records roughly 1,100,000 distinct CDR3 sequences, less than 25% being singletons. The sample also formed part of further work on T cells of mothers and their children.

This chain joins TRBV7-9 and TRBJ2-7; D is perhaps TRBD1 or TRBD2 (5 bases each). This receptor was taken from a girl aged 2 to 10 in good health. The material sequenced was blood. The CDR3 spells CASSPHNRDGDEQYF. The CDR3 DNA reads TGTGCCAGCAGCCCTCACAACCGGGACGGAGACGAGCAGTACTTC.